This T cell receptor (beta chain) is drawn from a study of T-cell reconstitution after alpha-beta-depleted transplantation in children. This clonotype was seen many times. Unique molecular identifiers were incorporated into the prepared TCRbeta library. TCRdb itself ran the PCR reads through MiXCR, one entry per CDR3 protein. In the table there are hundreds of thousands of distinct CDR3 sequences, approximately 15% of which are singletons. This CDR3 has 13 amino acids. V was shortened by 3 bases and J by 5 bases, with 13 bases between the two germline ends. CDR1 is DFQATT and CDR2 is SNEGSKA in the germline V gene (reference sequence).

This chain links TRBV20-1 with TRBJ2-5; D perhaps matches TRBD2 (6 bases). The specimen was PBMCs from the stem cell graft donor, collected from the stem cell graft. This clonotype was sampled from a human donor who donated a stem cell graft to a child with acute myeloid leukemia. The CDR3: CSASSRGVETQYF. Written as DNA, the CDR3 is TGCAGTGCTAGCTCCCGCGGGGTGGAGACCCAGTACTTC.